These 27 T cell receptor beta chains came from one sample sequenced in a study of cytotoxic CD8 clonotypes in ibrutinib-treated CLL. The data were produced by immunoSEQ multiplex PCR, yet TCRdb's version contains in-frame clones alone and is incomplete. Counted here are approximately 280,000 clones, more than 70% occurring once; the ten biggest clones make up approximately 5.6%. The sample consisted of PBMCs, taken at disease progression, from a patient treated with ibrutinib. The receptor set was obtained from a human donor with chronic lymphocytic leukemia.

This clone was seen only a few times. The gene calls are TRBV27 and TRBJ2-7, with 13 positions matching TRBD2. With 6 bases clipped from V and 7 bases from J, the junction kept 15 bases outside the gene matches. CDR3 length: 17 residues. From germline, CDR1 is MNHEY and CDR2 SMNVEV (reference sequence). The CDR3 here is CASSRRLAGGPIWEQYF. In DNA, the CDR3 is TGTGCCAGCAGCCGCCGACTAGCGGGAGGTCCCATTTGGGAGCAGTACTTC.

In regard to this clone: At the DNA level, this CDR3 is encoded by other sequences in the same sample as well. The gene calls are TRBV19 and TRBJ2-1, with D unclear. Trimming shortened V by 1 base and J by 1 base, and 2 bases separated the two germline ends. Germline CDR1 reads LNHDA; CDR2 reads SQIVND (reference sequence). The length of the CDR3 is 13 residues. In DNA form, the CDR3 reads TGTGCCAGTAGTATAGGTTCCTACAATGAGCAGTTCTTC. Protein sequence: CASSIGSYNEQFF.

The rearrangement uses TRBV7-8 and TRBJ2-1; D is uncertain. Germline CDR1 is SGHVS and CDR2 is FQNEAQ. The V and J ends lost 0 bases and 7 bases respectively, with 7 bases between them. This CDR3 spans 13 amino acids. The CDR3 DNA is TGTGCCAGCAGCTTAGCGGGGTCGAATGAGCAGTTCTTC. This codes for CASSLAGSNEQFF.

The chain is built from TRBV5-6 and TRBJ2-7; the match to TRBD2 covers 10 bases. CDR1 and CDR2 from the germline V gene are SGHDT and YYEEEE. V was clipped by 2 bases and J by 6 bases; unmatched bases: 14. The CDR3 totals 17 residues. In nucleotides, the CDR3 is TGTGCCAGCAGCTTAGGGGAGTTGCGGCTAGCGGGGGTCGAGCAGTACTTC. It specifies CASSLGELRLAGVEQYF.

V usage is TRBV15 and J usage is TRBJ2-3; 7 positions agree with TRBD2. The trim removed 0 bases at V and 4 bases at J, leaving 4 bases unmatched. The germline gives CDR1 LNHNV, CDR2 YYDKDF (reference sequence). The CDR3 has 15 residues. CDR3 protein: CATSRDWREPDTQYF. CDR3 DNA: TGTGCCACCAGCAGAGATTGGCGGGAGCCAGATACGCAGTATTTT.

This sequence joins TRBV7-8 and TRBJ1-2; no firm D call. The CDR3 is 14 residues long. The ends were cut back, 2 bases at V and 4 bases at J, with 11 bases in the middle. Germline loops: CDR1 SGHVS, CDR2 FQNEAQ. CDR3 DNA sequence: TGTGCCAGCAGCTTATCGGGAGGCGGCTATGGCTACACCTTC. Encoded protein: CASSLSGGGYGYTF. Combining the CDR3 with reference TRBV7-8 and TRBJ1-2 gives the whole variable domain GAGVSQSPRYKVAKRGQDVALRCDPISGHVSLFWYQQALGQGPEFLTYFQNEAQLDKSGLPSDRFFAERPEGSVSTLKIQRTQQEDSAVYLCASSLSGGGYGYTFGSGTRLTVV.

CDR3 nucleotides: TGTGCCAGCAGCGCTAGCGGGAGCCCAGATACGCAGTATTTT. Protein: CASSASGSPDTQYF. This chain links TRBV5-4 with TRBJ2-3; TRBD2 agrees at 10 bases. The ends lost 4 bases at V and 4 bases at J; junction bases unmatched: 3. The CDR3 length is 14 residues. CDR1 SGHNT and CDR2 YYREEE come from the germline V gene (reference sequence).

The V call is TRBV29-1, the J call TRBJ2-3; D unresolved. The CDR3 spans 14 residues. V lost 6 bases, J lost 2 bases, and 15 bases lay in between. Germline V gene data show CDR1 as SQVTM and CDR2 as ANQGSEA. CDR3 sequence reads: CSVVGSAFTDTQYF. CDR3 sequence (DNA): TGCAGCGTGGTTGGGTCCGCATTCACAGATACGCAGTATTTT.

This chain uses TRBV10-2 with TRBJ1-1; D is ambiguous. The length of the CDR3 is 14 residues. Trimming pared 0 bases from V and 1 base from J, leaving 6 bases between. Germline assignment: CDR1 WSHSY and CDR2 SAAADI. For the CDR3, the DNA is TGCGCCAGCAGTGAGTCTGCGGGGAACACTGAAGCTTTCTTT. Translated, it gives CASSESAGNTEAFF.

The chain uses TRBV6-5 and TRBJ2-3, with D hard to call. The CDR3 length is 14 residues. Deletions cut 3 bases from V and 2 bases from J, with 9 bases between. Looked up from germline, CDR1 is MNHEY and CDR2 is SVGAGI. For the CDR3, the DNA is TGTGCCAGCAGTTATAGACAACCCACAGATACGCAGTATTTT. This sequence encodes CASSYRQPTDTQYF.

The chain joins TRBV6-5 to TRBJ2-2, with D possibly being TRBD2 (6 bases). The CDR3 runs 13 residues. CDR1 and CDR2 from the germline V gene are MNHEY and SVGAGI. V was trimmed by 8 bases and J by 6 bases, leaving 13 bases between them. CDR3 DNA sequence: TGTGCCAGCCGTCTCGGGGGTGCCGGGGAGCTGTTTTTT. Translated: CASRLGGAGELFF.

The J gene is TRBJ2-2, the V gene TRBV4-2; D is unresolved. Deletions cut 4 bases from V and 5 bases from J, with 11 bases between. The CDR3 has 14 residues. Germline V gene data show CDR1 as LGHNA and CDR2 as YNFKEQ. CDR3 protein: CASSRRALTGELFF. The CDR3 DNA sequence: TGTGCCAGCAGCCGAAGGGCGCTGACCGGGGAGCTGTTTTTT.

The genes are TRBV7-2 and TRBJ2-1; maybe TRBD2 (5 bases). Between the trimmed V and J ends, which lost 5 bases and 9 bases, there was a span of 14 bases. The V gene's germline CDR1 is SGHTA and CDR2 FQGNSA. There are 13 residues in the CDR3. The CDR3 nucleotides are TGTGCCAGCAGCGTAACGTTCAGCGGTGAGCAGTTCTTC. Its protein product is CASSVTFSGEQFF.

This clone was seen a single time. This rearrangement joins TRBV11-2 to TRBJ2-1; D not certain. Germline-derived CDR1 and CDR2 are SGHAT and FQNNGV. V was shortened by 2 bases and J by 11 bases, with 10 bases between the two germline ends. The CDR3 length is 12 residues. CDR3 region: CASSLLGRQQFF. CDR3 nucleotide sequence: TGTGCCAGCAGCTTACTCGGCAGGCAGCAGTTCTTC.

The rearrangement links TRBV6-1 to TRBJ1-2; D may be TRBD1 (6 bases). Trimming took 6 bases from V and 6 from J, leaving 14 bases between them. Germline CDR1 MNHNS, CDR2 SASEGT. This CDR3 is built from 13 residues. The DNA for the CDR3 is TGTGCCAGCAGAATAACAGGGATCCATGGCTACACCTTC. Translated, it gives CASRITGIHGYTF.

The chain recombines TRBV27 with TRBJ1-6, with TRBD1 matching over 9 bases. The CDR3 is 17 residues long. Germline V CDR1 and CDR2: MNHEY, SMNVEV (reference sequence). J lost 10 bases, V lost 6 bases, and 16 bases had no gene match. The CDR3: CASSGPGQGLLPSPLHF. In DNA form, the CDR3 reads TGTGCCAGCAGCGGACCGGGACAGGGTTTGTTACCGTCACCCCTCCACTTT.

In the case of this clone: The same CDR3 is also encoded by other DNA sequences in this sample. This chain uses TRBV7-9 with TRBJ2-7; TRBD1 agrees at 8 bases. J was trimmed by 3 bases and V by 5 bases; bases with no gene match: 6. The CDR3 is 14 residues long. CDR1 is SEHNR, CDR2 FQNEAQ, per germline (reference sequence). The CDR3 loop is CASSTTGGSYEQYF. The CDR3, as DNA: TGTGCCAGCAGCACCACAGGGGGTAGCTACGAGCAGTACTTC.

CDR3 protein: CASSRQGSWNTGELFF. DNA of the CDR3: TGTGCCAGCAGCCGCCAAGGGTCATGGAACACCGGGGAGCTGTTTTTT. The rearrangement uses TRBV7-3 and TRBJ2-2, with D unclear. Germline CDR1 and CDR2: SGHTA and FQGTGA. The CDR3 runs to 16 residues. Trimming stripped 5 bases from V and 1 base from J, with 14 bases between.

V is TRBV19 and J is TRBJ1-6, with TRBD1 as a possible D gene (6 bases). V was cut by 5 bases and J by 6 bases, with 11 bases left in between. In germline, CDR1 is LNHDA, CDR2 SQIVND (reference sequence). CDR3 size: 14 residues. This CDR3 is CASSLGQPNSPLHF. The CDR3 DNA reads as TGTGCCAGTAGTCTCGGACAGCCTAATTCACCCCTCCACTTT. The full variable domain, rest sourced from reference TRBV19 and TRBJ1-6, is DGGITQSPKYLFRKEGQNVTLSCEQNLNHDAMYWYRQDPGQGLRLIYYSQIVNDFQKGDIAEGYSVSREKKESFPLTVTSAQKNPTAFYLCASSLGQPNSPLHFGNGTRLTVT.

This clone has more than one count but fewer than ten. Written as DNA, the CDR3 is TGTGCCAGCTCACGGCCGACTAGGGGGGTGAGGGGCTACACCTTC. This gives the protein CASSRPTRGVRGYTF. The chain recombines TRBV6-1 with TRBJ1-2; perhaps TRBD1 as D (6 bases). CDR3 length equals 15 residues. V was pared by 8 bases and J by 8 bases, with 24 bases between. Germline V gene data show CDR1 as MNHNS and CDR2 as SASEGT.

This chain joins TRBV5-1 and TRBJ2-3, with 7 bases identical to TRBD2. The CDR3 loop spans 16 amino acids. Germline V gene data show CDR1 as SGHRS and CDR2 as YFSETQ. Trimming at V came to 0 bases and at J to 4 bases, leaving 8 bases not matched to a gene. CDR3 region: CASSLDWGGIADTQYF. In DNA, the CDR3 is TGCGCCAGCAGCTTGGACTGGGGGGGAATCGCAGATACGCAGTATTTT.

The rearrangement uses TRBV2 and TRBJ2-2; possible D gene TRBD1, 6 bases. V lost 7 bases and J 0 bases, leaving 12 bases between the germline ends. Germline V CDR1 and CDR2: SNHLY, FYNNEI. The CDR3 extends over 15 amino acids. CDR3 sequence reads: CASIQGSTNTGELFF. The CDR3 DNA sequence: TGTGCCAGCATACAGGGAAGTACGAACACCGGGGAGCTGTTTTTT.

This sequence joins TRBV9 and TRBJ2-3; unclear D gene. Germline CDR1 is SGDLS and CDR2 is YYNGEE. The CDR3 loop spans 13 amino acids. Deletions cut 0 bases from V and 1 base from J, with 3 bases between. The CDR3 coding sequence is TGTGCCAGCAGCGTAGTGGGCACAGATACGCAGTATTTT. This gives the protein CASSVVGTDTQYF.

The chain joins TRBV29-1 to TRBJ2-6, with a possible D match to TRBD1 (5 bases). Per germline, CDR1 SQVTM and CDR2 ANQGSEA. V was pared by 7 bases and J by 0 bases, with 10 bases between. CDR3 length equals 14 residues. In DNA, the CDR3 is TGCAGCGCCCATGACAGCTCTGGGGCCAACGTCCTGACTTTC. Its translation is CSAHDSSGANVLTF.

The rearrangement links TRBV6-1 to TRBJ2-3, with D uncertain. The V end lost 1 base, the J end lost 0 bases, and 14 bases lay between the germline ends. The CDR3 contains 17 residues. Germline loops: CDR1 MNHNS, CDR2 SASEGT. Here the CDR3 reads CASSEERLEPSTDTQYF. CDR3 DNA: TGTGCCAGCAGTGAAGAAAGGCTGGAACCTAGCACAGATACGCAGTATTTT.

The CDR3 nucleotides read TGTGCCAGCACCCGTGAGGGCTATGGCTACACCTTC. This gives the protein CASTREGYGYTF. The rearrangement uses TRBV28 and TRBJ1-2; no firm D call. The CDR3 is 12 amino acids. Looked up from germline, CDR1 is MDHEN and CDR2 is SYDVKM. Between the trimmed V and J ends, which lost 7 bases and 4 bases, there was a span of 10 bases.

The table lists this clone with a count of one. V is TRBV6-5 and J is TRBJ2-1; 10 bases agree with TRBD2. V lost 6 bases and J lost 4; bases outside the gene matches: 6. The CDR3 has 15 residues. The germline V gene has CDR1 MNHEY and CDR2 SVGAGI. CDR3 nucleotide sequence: TGTGCCAGCAGCTCCGGGACTAGCGTATACAATGAGCAGTTCTTC. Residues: CASSSGTSVYNEQFF.